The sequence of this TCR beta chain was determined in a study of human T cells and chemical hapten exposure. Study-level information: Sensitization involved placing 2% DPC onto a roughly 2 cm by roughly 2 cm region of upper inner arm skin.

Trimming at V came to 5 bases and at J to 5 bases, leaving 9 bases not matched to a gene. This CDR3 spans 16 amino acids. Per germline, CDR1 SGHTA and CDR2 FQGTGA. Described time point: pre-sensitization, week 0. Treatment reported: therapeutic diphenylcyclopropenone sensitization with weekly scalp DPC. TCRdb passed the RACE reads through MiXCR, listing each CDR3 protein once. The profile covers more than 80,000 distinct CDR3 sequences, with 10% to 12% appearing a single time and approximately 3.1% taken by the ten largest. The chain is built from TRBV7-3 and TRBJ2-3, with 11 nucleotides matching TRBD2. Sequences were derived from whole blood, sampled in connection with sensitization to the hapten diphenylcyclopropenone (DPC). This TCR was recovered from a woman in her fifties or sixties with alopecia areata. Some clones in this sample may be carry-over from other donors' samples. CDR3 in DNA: TGTGCCAGCAGCACCCTAGCGGGGGGCATTGGAGATACGCAGTATTTT. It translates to CASSTLAGGIGDTQYF.